Presented here are 8 T cell receptor beta chains from one specimen sequenced in a study of blood T cell repertoires in COVID-19. Only in-frame clones appear in the TCRdb table, and some are missing; sequencing was by immunoSEQ multiplex PCR. Among roughly 230,000 clones, roughly 85% were seen once, and the ten largest hold approximately 5%. The sample comprised peripheral blood. The receptors shown here come from a man aged 45 to 65 with COVID-19, enrolled during active disease.

The J gene is TRBJ1-2, the V gene TRBV6-2 or TRBV6-3; 7 bases line up with TRBD1. After removal of 3 bases from V and 4 bases from J, the junction contained 8 bases not matched to a gene. The CDR3 is made up of 15 amino acids. The germline CDR1 and CDR2 sequences are MNHEY and SVGEGT. CDR3 residues: CASSYGQAASYGYTF. The CDR3 DNA reads as TGTGCCAGCAGTTATGGACAGGCGGCCTCCTATGGCTACACCTTC.

This clone has only one observation. The chain has TRBV10-2 and TRBJ1-6; 7 bases align to TRBD1. CDR1 is WSHSY, CDR2 SAAADI, per germline. Trimming removed 3 bases from V and 7 bases from J; junction bases left unmatched: 12. The CDR3 sequence is 17 residues long. The CDR3 loop reads CASSDLTTGVGNSPLHF. The CDR3, as DNA: TGCGCCAGCAGTGACCTAACCACAGGGGTAGGGAATTCACCCCTCCACTTT.

The chain recombines TRBV10-2 with TRBJ2-1; a weak D match, TRBD2 (7 bases). The CDR3 extends over 16 amino acids. The germline gives CDR1 WSHSY, CDR2 SAAADI. V was pared by 1 base and J by 6 bases, with 16 bases between. The CDR3 DNA reads TGCGCCAGCAGTGAGTTCCAGCCGGGGGGCCCCAATGAGCAGTTCTTC. This translates into CASSEFQPGGPNEQFF.

There are many counts of this clone. Other DNA sequences in this sample translate to the same CDR3. This chain uses TRBV7-9 with TRBJ2-3; the match to TRBD2 covers 12 bases. The CDR3 is 15 amino acids. The V segment lost 5 bases and the J segment 3 bases; nucleotides outside the gene matches: 3. The germline CDR1 and CDR2 sequences are SEHNR and FQNEAQ (reference sequence). Written as DNA, the CDR3 is TGTGCCAGCAGCCCGCTAGCGGGGGGGACAGATACGCAGTATTTT. Translated, it gives CASSPLAGGTDTQYF.

The V gene is TRBV11-3, the J gene TRBJ2-1; D is ambiguous. The CDR3 contains 13 residues. The ends were cut back, 2 bases at V and 5 bases at J, with 7 bases in the middle. Germline V gene data show CDR1 as SGHNT and CDR2 as YENEEA. CDR3 in amino acids: CASSLLGDNEQFF. The CDR3 region has the DNA TGTGCCAGCAGCTTACTAGGAGACAATGAGCAGTTCTTC.

The V and J genes are TRBV4-1 and TRBJ2-4, with D tentatively TRBD1 (6 bases). The CDR3 is 19 residues long. V lost 4 bases, J lost 0 bases, and 22 bases lay in between. The germline gives CDR1 MGHRA, CDR2 YSYEKL. CDR3 sequence (DNA): TGCGCCAGCAGCCTCTCGCCGGGACATACGAAATCAGCCAAAAACATTCAGTACTTC. Translated, it gives CASSLSPGHTKSAKNIQYF.

The genes are TRBV5-4 and TRBJ1-1, with a weak D call TRBD1 (5 bases). The germline V gene has CDR1 SGHNT and CDR2 YYREEE (reference sequence). The CDR3 sequence is 18 residues long. Trimming removed 1 base from V and 0 bases from J, with 19 bases in between. CDR3 in DNA: TGTGCCAGCAGCTTGAAAACGGCCCACCCGGGGGTGAACACTGAAGCTTTCTTT. Protein sequence: CASSLKTAHPGVNTEAFF.

This clone was counted a few times. The gene calls are TRBV14 and TRBJ1-5; D may be TRBD1 (6 bases). CDR1 and CDR2 (germline): SGHDN, FVKESK. This CDR3 contains 16 residues. V was clipped by 0 bases and J by 5 bases, with 14 bases between them. The CDR3 spells CASSQDLGAGDQPQHF. DNA for the CDR3: TGTGCCAGCAGCCAAGATTTGGGGGCCGGCGATCAGCCCCAGCATTTT. The complete variable domain, with remaining parts taken from reference TRBV14 and TRBJ1-5, reads EAGVTQFPSHSVIEKGQTVTLRCDPISGHDNLYWYRRVMGKEIKFLLHFVKESKQDESGMPNNRFLAERTGGTYSTLKVQPAELEDSGVYFCASSQDLGAGDQPQHFGDGTRLSIL.